Shown below are 23 T cell receptor beta chains from a single sample sequenced in a study of cytomegalovirus exposure and HLA in healthy donors. Primers included in the PCR were 60 Vbeta and 13 Jbeta primers. Clones were read by immunoSEQ multiplex PCR, and TCRdb kept only the in-frame ones, dropping some. The sample contains about 150,000 clones, 70% to 80% of which appear only once. The sequenced material came from PBMCs. The receptor set was obtained from a human donor in good health.

To note about this clone: The same CDR3 also results from other DNA sequences found in this sample. The V and J genes are TRBV5-1 and TRBJ2-7, with 11 bases matching TRBD2. Germline lookup yields CDR1 SGHRS and CDR2 YFSETQ. The CDR3 sequence is 15 residues long. V shed 4 bases and J 1 base; nucleotides not matched to a gene: 4. CDR3 protein: CASSLGLAGSYEQYF. DNA of the CDR3: TGCGCCAGCAGCCTCGGACTAGCGGGTTCCTACGAGCAGTACTTC. Based on the CDR3 plus reference TRBV5-1 and TRBJ2-7, the full variable domain is KAGVTQTPRYLIKTRGQQVTLSCSPISGHRSVSWYQQTPGQGLQFLFEYFSETQRNKGNFPGRFSGRQFSNSRSEMNVSTLELGDSALYLCASSLGLAGSYEQYFGPGTRLTVT.

The rearrangement links TRBV15 to TRBJ1-3; D gene ambiguous. This CDR3 spans 14 amino acids. The germline V gene has CDR1 LNHNV and CDR2 YYDKDF (reference sequence). V lost 9 bases and J lost 0, with 12 bases in between. In DNA form, the CDR3 reads TGTGCCACACGGGAGGCGAACTCTGGAAACACCATATATTTT. Amino acid sequence: CATREANSGNTIYF.

The rearrangement links TRBV4-3 to TRBJ2-1, with 14 bases lining up with TRBD2. CDR3 length: 19 residues. V trimming: 3 bases; J trimming: 1 base; junction bases outside the gene matches: 8. CDR1 is LGHNA and CDR2 is YSLEER in the germline V gene. CDR3 residues: CASSQDPGLAGASYNEQFF. The CDR3 coding sequence is TGCGCCAGCAGCCAGGATCCGGGACTAGCGGGAGCTTCCTACAATGAGCAGTTCTTC.

V usage is TRBV5-4 and J usage is TRBJ2-3, with 8 bases that match TRBD2. Germline trimming cut 2 bases from V and 4 bases from J; bases unmatched to any gene: 6. This CDR3 comprises 15 residues. Germline V gene sequence: CDR1 SGHNT, CDR2 YYREEE (reference sequence). The CDR3 loop reads CASSFAGGAADTQYF. The CDR3 DNA sequence: TGTGCCAGCAGCTTCGCCGGGGGGGCCGCAGATACGCAGTATTTT.

The J gene is TRBJ1-1, the V gene TRBV7-8; no reliable D call. The CDR3 runs 12 residues. Germline V lookup: CDR1 SGHVS, CDR2 FQNEAQ. V was cut by 6 bases and J by 4 bases, with 9 bases left in between. CDR3 sequence reads: CASSREATEAFF. CDR3 nucleotide sequence: TGTGCCAGCAGTCGGGAGGCCACTGAAGCTTTCTTT.

J is TRBJ2-1 and V is TRBV18, with 10 nucleotides matching TRBD2. Germline V gene lookup returns CDR1 KGHSH and CDR2 LQKENI. The CDR3 has 18 amino acids. Trimming at V came to 4 bases and at J to 5 bases, leaving 14 bases not matched to a gene. Here the CDR3 reads CASSLLSRTSGYDNEQFF. The CDR3, as DNA: TGTGCCAGCTCACTACTTTCGAGGACTAGCGGTTACGACAATGAGCAGTTCTTC.

The CDR3 here is CASSLGDSNQPQHF. The CDR3 bases are TGTGCCAGCAGCTTAGGGGACAGTAATCAGCCCCAGCATTTT. The rearrangement joins TRBV7-9 to TRBJ1-5; 7 bases match TRBD1. Per the germline V gene, CDR1 is SEHNR and CDR2 is FQNEAQ (reference sequence). The CDR3 covers 14 residues. Germline trimming cut 1 base from V and 4 bases from J; bases unmatched to any gene: 1.

In nucleotides, the CDR3 is TGTGCCAGCTCACCCCTACAGGGGGCACAGGACACTGAAGCTTTCTTT. It translates to CASSPLQGAQDTEAFF. This chain links TRBV18 with TRBJ1-1; 9 bases map to TRBD1. The V gene's germline CDR1 is KGHSH and CDR2 LQKENI. V shed 3 bases and J 3 bases; nucleotides not matched to a gene: 8. The CDR3 is made up of 16 amino acids. The full variable domain, in which reference TRBV18 and TRBJ1-1 provide the parts outside the CDR3, is NAGVMQNPRHLVRRRGQEARLRCSPMKGHSHVYWYRQLPEEGLKFMVYLQKENIIDESGMPKERFSAEFPKEGPSILRIQQVVRGDSAAYFCASSPLQGAQDTEAFFGQGTRLTVV.

CDR3 residues: CSVEGGVWENTEAFF. The CDR3 DNA sequence: TGCAGCGTTGAAGGCGGGGTGTGGGAGAACACTGAAGCTTTCTTT. V usage is TRBV29-1 and J usage is TRBJ1-1; D is undetermined. The germline V gene encodes CDR1 SQVTM and CDR2 ANQGSEA. This CDR3 contains 15 residues. Trimming shortened V by 1 base and J by 1 base, and 13 bases separated the two germline ends. Together with reference TRBV29-1 and TRBJ1-1, the CDR3 gives the full variable domain: SAVISQKPSRDICQRGTSLTIQCQVDSQVTMMFWYRQQPGQSLTLIATANQGSEATYESGFVIDKFPISRPNLTFSTLTVSNMSPEDSSIYLCSVEGGVWENTEAFFGQGTRLTVV.

The chain is built from TRBV5-4 and TRBJ1-5, with D possibly matching TRBD1 (5 bases). CDR1 SGHNT and CDR2 YYREEE come from the germline V gene (reference sequence). This CDR3 comprises 17 residues. V dropped 4 bases and J dropped 1 base, with 18 bases sitting between them. CDR3 loop: CASSRYIRGNSNQPQHF. CDR3 DNA sequence: TGTGCCAGCAGCAGATACATTCGGGGGAACAGCAATCAGCCCCAGCATTTT.

This chain connects TRBV29-1 to TRBJ1-3, with D possibly TRBD1 on 6 matching bases. V lost 5 bases to trimming and J lost 0 bases, with 8 bases between them. CDR1 is SQVTM and CDR2 is ANQGSEA in the germline V gene. CDR3 length: 13 amino acids. For the CDR3, the DNA is TGCAGCGTTTCGGACAGCTCTGGAAACACCATATATTTT. Amino acids: CSVSDSSGNTIYF.

This sequence joins TRBV27 and TRBJ2-7; 7 positions agree with TRBD2. This CDR3 is built from 16 residues. The germline V gene has CDR1 MNHEY and CDR2 SMNVEV (reference sequence). V shed 0 bases, J shed 2 bases, and the junction held 7 bases outside the gene matches. The CDR3 nucleotides are TGTGCCAGCAGTTTATCGCTAGCGGACACAGCCTACGAGCAGTACTTC. Translated, it gives CASSLSLADTAYEQYF.

In DNA, the CDR3 is TGTGCCAGCAGTGTCGGGGGAGGGCCGTGCTATGGCTACACCTTC. It encodes CASSVGGGPCYGYTF. The chain links TRBV6-7 to TRBJ1-2, with D maybe TRBD1 (5 bases). TRBV6-7 is marked as an open reading frame, function uncertain. V was shortened by 5 bases and J by 4 bases, with 17 bases between the two germline ends. The CDR3 totals 15 residues.

This rearrangement joins TRBV29-1 to TRBJ2-7; D ambiguous. Trimming took off 0 bases at V and 2 bases at J, with 20 bases between the two ends. CDR1 is SQVTM and CDR2 is ANQGSEA in the germline V gene. The CDR3 has 17 residues. In nucleotides, the CDR3 is TGCAGCGTTGAAGATCATACTGGTGGAAGCAGGCCCTACGAGCAGTACTTC. Its translation: CSVEDHTGGSRPYEQYF.

The chain recombines TRBV5-6 with TRBJ2-7, with TRBD1 as a possible D gene (5 bases). Deletions cut 6 bases from V and 4 bases from J, with 17 bases between. This CDR3 comprises 14 residues. In germline, CDR1 is SGHDT, CDR2 YYEEEE. The CDR3 DNA sequence: TGTGCCAGCACTGACAGCCCGCATCGATACGAGCAGTACTTC. Protein: CASTDSPHRYEQYF.

This clone was recorded only once. V is TRBV6-6 and J is TRBJ2-7; 9 bases line up with TRBD2. Germline loops: CDR1 MNHNY, CDR2 SVGAGI (reference sequence). The CDR3 contains 15 residues. Trimming cost V 6 bases and J 1 base; bases outside gene matches: 7. CDR3 in amino acids: CASRHLAGPSYEQYF. DNA for the CDR3: TGTGCCAGCAGACACCTAGCGGGGCCATCCTACGAGCAGTACTTC.

With regard to this clone: Distinct nucleotide sequences in the sample also encode this CDR3. The CDR3 region has the DNA TGCGCCAGCAGCCCAAGGACAGGGGGAGGAGAGACCCAGTACTTC. Translated: CASSPRTGGGETQYF. The rearrangement uses TRBV5-1 and TRBJ2-5, with TRBD1 identical over 10 bases. Germline CDR1 and CDR2: SGHRS and YFSETQ. V was pared by 4 bases and J by 4 bases, with 7 bases of the junction left unmatched. The CDR3 spans 15 residues.

The chain employs TRBV19 and TRBJ1-2; 8 bases match TRBD1. CDR3 length: 13 residues. The J segment lost 3 bases and the V segment lost 5 bases, leaving 2 bases of the junction unmatched. CDR1 and CDR2 from the germline V gene are LNHDA and SQIVND (reference sequence). CDR3 bases: TGTGCCAGTAGTCTACAGGGGGACTATGGCTACACCTTC. Protein product: CASSLQGDYGYTF.

V gene TRBV6-1 combines with J gene TRBJ1-5; D is ambiguous. This CDR3 has 15 residues. Germline V gene data show CDR1 as MNHNS and CDR2 as SASEGT. The V and J ends lost 6 bases and 4 bases respectively, with 16 bases between them. The chain's CDR3 is CASSPLDTGNQPQHF. The DNA of the CDR3 is TGTGCCAGCAGCCCCCTCGACACGGGAAATCAGCCCCAGCATTTT.

This clone showed up many times. The chain recombines TRBV6-4 with TRBJ2-1; 11 nucleotides agree with TRBD2. In germline, CDR1 is MRHNA, CDR2 SNTAGT. Trimming at V came to 3 bases and at J to 5 bases, leaving 3 bases not matched to a gene. The CDR3 loop spans 15 amino acids. The CDR3 DNA reads TGTGCCAGCAGTGAATCTAGCGGGGGGCACAATGAGCAGTTCTTC. It encodes CASSESSGGHNEQFF.

V gene TRBV29-1 combines with J gene TRBJ1-4; D remains ambiguous. Germline lookup yields CDR1 SQVTM and CDR2 ANQGSEA. The CDR3 sequence is 15 residues long. Trimming cost V 2 bases and J 2 bases, with 12 bases left between them. In DNA, the CDR3 is TGCAGCGTTGAAACCCGACGGGAGACTAATGAAAAACTGTTTTTT. Its protein is CSVETRRETNEKLFF. Full variable domain (rest looked up from reference TRBV29-1 and TRBJ1-4): SAVISQKPSRDICQRGTSLTIQCQVDSQVTMMFWYRQQPGQSLTLIATANQGSEATYESGFVIDKFPISRPNLTFSTLTVSNMSPEDSSIYLCSVETRRETNEKLFFGSGTQLSVL.

This chain links TRBV2 with TRBJ2-1; 12 positions match TRBD2. Germline assignment: CDR1 SNHLY and CDR2 FYNNEI. The J segment lost 4 bases and the V segment lost 5 bases, leaving 3 bases of the junction unmatched. The CDR3 has 15 amino acids. The CDR3 nucleotides are TGTGCCAGCAGTCCTAGCGGGGGGGGGTACAATGAGCAGTTCTTC. Amino acid sequence: CASSPSGGGYNEQFF. Supplemented by reference TRBV2 and TRBJ2-1, the full variable domain reads EPEVTQTPSHQVTQMGQEVILRCVPISNHLYFYWYRQILGQKVEFLVSFYNNEISEKSEIFDDQFSVERPDGSNFTLKIRSTKLEDSAMYFCASSPSGGGYNEQFFGPGTRLTVL.

The V gene is TRBV5-8, the J gene TRBJ2-3, with no clear D. This CDR3 comprises 13 residues. In germline, CDR1 is SGHTS, CDR2 YDEGEE. V lost 2 bases and J 4 bases, leaving 8 bases between the germline ends. The CDR3 DNA reads TGTGCCAGCAGCTTTCGTTCGGCAGATACGCAGTATTTT. It is translated as CASSFRSADTQYF.